The 28 T cell receptor beta chains listed next were all sequenced from one sample in a study of shared clonotypes between healthy human individuals. Sequencing used immunoSEQ multiplex PCR; TCRdb keeps in-frame clones, though not all of them. The sample yields about 1 million clones, under 80% seen once. The material sequenced was memory CD4+ T cells sorted from blood. Sample subset: CD45RA-negative fraction. Source of these receptors: a man between 18 and 29 years old in good health.

The chain carries TRBV7-8 and TRBJ2-7; no definite D call. CDR3 length equals 11 residues. The germline V and J ends were trimmed by 5 bases and 5 bases, with 7 bases remaining between them. Germline values: CDR1 SGHVS, CDR2 FQNEAQ. The chain's CDR3 is CASSPKDEQYF. The CDR3 DNA is TGTGCCAGCAGCCCGAAGGACGAGCAGTACTTC.

In regard to this clone: The same CDR3 can be traced to other DNA sequences in this sample. The gene calls are TRBV18 and TRBJ2-2, with 8 bases that match TRBD1. The germline gives CDR1 KGHSH, CDR2 LQKENI. CDR3 length equals 15 residues. The trim removed 4 bases at V and 4 bases at J, leaving 5 bases unmatched. The CDR3 DNA sequence: TGTGCCAGCTCACTACGGACAGGGTCCACCGGGGAGCTGTTTTTT. Its translation is CASSLRTGSTGELFF.

This clone was found many times. The chain employs TRBV2 and TRBJ2-3; D is perhaps TRBD2 (5 bases). Trimming left V 3 bases short and J 2 bases short, with 12 bases between. Germline V CDR1 and CDR2: SNHLY, FYNNEI. CDR3 length equals 15 residues. The CDR3, as DNA: TGTGCCAGCAGTGACCAGCGGAGGCACACAGATACGCAGTATTTT. As protein: CASSDQRRHTDTQYF.

The CDR3 loop reads CASSSPGNEQFF. DNA of the CDR3: TGCGCCAGCAGCTCGCCAGGGAATGAGCAGTTCTTC. The chain uses TRBV5-1 and TRBJ2-1; the D gene is possibly TRBD1 (5 bases). V was shortened by 3 bases and J by 7 bases, with 8 bases between the two germline ends. CDR1 and CDR2 (germline): SGHRS, YFSETQ. The CDR3 extends over 12 amino acids.

The chain links TRBV7-2 to TRBJ2-7; 9 bases agree with TRBD1. The J segment lost 1 base and the V segment lost 5 bases, leaving 9 bases of the junction unmatched. This CDR3 is 16 amino acids long. From germline, CDR1 is SGHTA and CDR2 FQGNSA. CDR3 residues: CASSPTPGQGSYEQYF. The CDR3 nucleotides are TGTGCCAGCAGCCCTACTCCGGGACAGGGATCCTACGAGCAGTACTTC.

The V call is TRBV25-1, the J call TRBJ2-7; 10 bases agree with TRBD2. The trim removed 3 bases at V and 2 bases at J, leaving 7 bases unmatched. Per germline, CDR1 MGHDK and CDR2 SYGVNS. This CDR3 has 16 residues. CDR3 protein: CASSEGLAGATYEQYF. CDR3 nucleotides: TGTGCCAGCAGTGAGGGTCTAGCGGGGGCGACCTACGAGCAGTACTTC.

The rearrangement joins TRBV9 to TRBJ2-3, with a weak D call TRBD2 (7 bases). The CDR3 sequence is 15 residues long. Trimming shortened V by 3 bases and J by 4 bases, and 15 bases separated the two germline ends. Germline lookup yields CDR1 SGDLS and CDR2 YYNGEE. CDR3 DNA sequence: TGTGCCAGCAGCGCAATTACGGGGGGCCCAGATACGCAGTATTTT. Translated: CASSAITGGPDTQYF.

This clone was observed a handful of times. The V call is TRBV6-1, the J call TRBJ1-1, with a possible D match to TRBD1 (5 bases). CDR3 size: 13 residues. Germline lookup yields CDR1 MNHNS and CDR2 SASEGT. The ends were cut back, 5 bases at V and 4 bases at J, with 11 bases in the middle. In DNA, the CDR3 is TGTGCCAGCAGTCAGGGTAGGCTCACTGAAGCTTTCTTT. Translation gives CASSQGRLTEAFF.

J is TRBJ1-1 and V is TRBV5-1, with no clear D. V was clipped by 5 bases and J by 4 bases, with 18 bases between them. The CDR3 is made up of 15 amino acids. Germline loops: CDR1 SGHRS, CDR2 YFSETQ. The CDR3 loop is CASSLYEPRGTEAFF. In nucleotides, the CDR3 is TGCGCCAGCAGTCTTTATGAGCCGCGGGGCACTGAAGCTTTCTTT.

The chain has TRBV29-1 and TRBJ1-2, with D perhaps TRBD1 (5 bases). This CDR3 has 13 residues. V lost 4 bases, J lost 3 bases, and 12 bases lay in between. Germline loops: CDR1 SQVTM, CDR2 ANQGSEA. CDR3 coding DNA: TGCAGCGTTGGCCCCGGGGGAGACTATGGCTACACCTTC. This translates into CSVGPGGDYGYTF.

V is TRBV6-6 and J is TRBJ2-7, with no clear D. This CDR3 has 11 residues. Germline lookup yields CDR1 MNHNY and CDR2 SVGAGI (reference sequence). V was clipped by 2 bases and J by 4 bases, with 3 bases between them. This CDR3 is CASSYQYEQYF. In nucleotides, the CDR3 is TGTGCCAGCAGTTACCAGTACGAGCAGTACTTC.

The rearrangement links TRBV27 to TRBJ1-3; perhaps TRBD1 as D (5 bases). Germline V lookup: CDR1 MNHEY, CDR2 SMNVEV (reference sequence). This CDR3 is built from 15 residues. Trimming cost V 5 bases and J 3 bases, with 14 bases left between them. CDR3: CASSPAGGNGNTIYF. CDR3 DNA: TGTGCCAGCAGTCCGGCGGGGGGTAATGGAAACACCATATATTTT.

The chain combines TRBV27 with TRBJ2-7; TRBD1 matches 8 bases. This CDR3 spans 14 amino acids. Germline assignment: CDR1 MNHEY and CDR2 SMNVEV (reference sequence). V trimming: 3 bases; J trimming: 4 bases; junction bases outside the gene matches: 5. As DNA, the CDR3 is TGTGCCAGCAGTTTGAGGACAGGGATGTACGAGCAGTACTTC. Protein sequence: CASSLRTGMYEQYF.

The chain has TRBV7-2 and TRBJ1-1; D unclear. V was pared by 5 bases and J by 0 bases, with 4 bases between. Germline V CDR1 and CDR2: SGHTA, FQGNSA. This CDR3 spans 12 amino acids. Here the CDR3 reads CASSRMNTEAFF. As DNA, the CDR3 is TGTGCCAGCAGCCGAATGAACACTGAAGCTTTCTTT.

The chain is built from TRBV9 and TRBJ1-1; D perhaps matches TRBD1 (5 bases). Germline V gives CDR1 SGDLS, CDR2 YYNGEE. The CDR3 loop spans 15 amino acids. The V end lost 0 bases, the J end lost 0 bases, and 9 bases lay between the germline ends. The chain's CDR3 is CASSVGGTVNTEAFF. CDR3 in DNA: TGTGCCAGCAGCGTAGGAGGGACGGTGAACACTGAAGCTTTCTTT.

This clone appeared a single time. The chain links TRBV6-5 to TRBJ1-4; 10 nucleotides agree with TRBD1. The germline V gene encodes CDR1 MNHEY and CDR2 SVGAGI. V lost 4 bases to trimming and J lost 7 bases; unmatched junction nucleotides: 9. This CDR3 is built from 16 residues. CDR3 sequence (DNA): TGTGCCAGCAGTTTCCTTAGACAGGGGGCTGGTGAAAAACTGTTTTTT. Translating gives CASSFLRQGAGEKLFF.

This clone turned up a few times. J is TRBJ2-7 and V is TRBV5-4; a weak D match, TRBD1 (6 bases). Germline values: CDR1 SGHNT, CDR2 YYREEE (reference sequence). The CDR3 is made up of 14 amino acids. The V gene lost 0 bases and the J gene lost 3 bases, with 10 bases spanning the gap. CDR3 sequence reads: CASSLDRVNYEQYF. The CDR3 nucleotides are TGTGCCAGCAGCTTGGACAGGGTGAACTACGAGCAGTACTTC. Complete variable domain (other parts from reference TRBV5-4 and TRBJ2-7): ETGVTQSPTHLIKTRGQQVTLRCSSQSGHNTVSWYQQALGQGPQFIFQYYREEENGRGNFPPRFSGLQFPNYSSELNVNALELDDSALYLCASSLDRVNYEQYFGPGTRLTVT.

The V call is TRBV5-1, the J call TRBJ2-3, with 9 bases aligning to TRBD2. CDR1 and CDR2 from the germline V gene are SGHRS and YFSETQ. V lost 4 bases and J lost 2; bases outside the gene matches: 8. This CDR3 contains 16 residues. CDR3 residues: CASSLSSGGPTDTQYF. DNA of the CDR3: TGCGCCAGCAGCCTAAGTAGCGGGGGCCCCACAGATACGCAGTATTTT.

V is TRBV6-4 and J is TRBJ2-2; D is unresolved. CDR1 and CDR2 from the germline V gene are MRHNA and SNTAGT. The V and J ends lost 6 bases and 2 bases respectively, with 10 bases between them. CDR3 length: 14 amino acids. CDR3: CASRVDPNTGELFF. CDR3 DNA: TGTGCCAGCAGAGTCGACCCCAACACCGGGGAGCTGTTTTTT.

The chain employs TRBV6-5 and TRBJ2-1, with TRBD1 identical over 7 bases. The germline gives CDR1 MNHEY, CDR2 SVGAGI. This CDR3 region has 12 residues. V shed 7 bases and J 7 bases; nucleotides not matched to a gene: 4. CDR3 region: CASTGGINEQFF. In DNA form, the CDR3 reads TGTGCCAGCACAGGGGGAATTAATGAGCAGTTCTTC.

The genes are TRBV27 and TRBJ2-3; no clear D gene. CDR3 size: 12 residues. V dropped 3 bases and J dropped 10 bases, with 11 bases sitting between them. Germline V gene lookup returns CDR1 MNHEY and CDR2 SMNVEV (reference sequence). The CDR3 DNA follows: TGTGCCAGCAGTTTCCGCGCAGGACCGCAGTATTTT. Protein product: CASSFRAGPQYF.

A word on this clone: One junction end disagrees with the germline gene, perhaps due to a read error. The chain has TRBV6-5 and TRBJ2-7; 7 bases line up with TRBD2. Germline V lookup: CDR1 MNHEY, CDR2 SVGAGI. The CDR3 consists of 13 residues. CDR3 in amino acids: CASSLDGLAGDRF. The CDR3 DNA is TGTGCCAGCAGCCTCGATGGGTTGGCGGGAGACCGTTTC.

This chain uses TRBV7-2 with TRBJ2-1; 10 nucleotides agree with TRBD2. J was trimmed by 9 bases and V by 4 bases; bases with no gene match: 12. This CDR3 comprises 16 residues. Germline values: CDR1 SGHTA, CDR2 FQGNSA. The chain's CDR3 is CASSSNPLAGDSEQFF. For the CDR3, the DNA is TGTGCCAGCAGCTCTAATCCCCTAGCGGGGGATAGTGAGCAGTTCTTC. Looking up the rest from reference TRBV7-2 and TRBJ2-1 gives the full variable domain: GAGVSQSPSNKVTEKGKDVELRCDPISGHTALYWYRQSLGQGLEFLIYFQGNSAPDKSGLPSDRFSAERTGGSVSTLTIQRTQQEDSAVYLCASSSNPLAGDSEQFFGPGTRLTVL.

This clone was counted a single time. V gene TRBV6-1 combines with J gene TRBJ2-7; D unresolved. There are 15 residues in the CDR3. The V end lost 1 base, the J end lost 0 bases, and 10 bases lay between the germline ends. Germline CDR1 and CDR2: MNHNS and SASEGT. The CDR3 loop reads CASSEGRWSSYEQYF. The CDR3 nucleotides read TGTGCCAGCAGTGAAGGACGCTGGAGCTCCTACGAGCAGTACTTC.

This chain connects TRBV6-5 to TRBJ2-2, with D unresolved. CDR1 and CDR2 (germline): MNHEY, SVGAGI. The CDR3 sequence is 13 residues long. V lost 7 bases to trimming and J lost 2 bases, with 8 bases between them. The CDR3 bases are TGTGCCAGCATGGCAGTAAACACCGGGGAGCTGTTTTTT. Translated: CASMAVNTGELFF.

The V and J genes are TRBV6-6 and TRBJ2-1; 10 bases fit TRBD2. V trimming: 6 bases; J trimming: 10 bases; junction bases outside the gene matches: 6. CDR3 size: 13 residues. The germline V gene encodes CDR1 MNHNY and CDR2 SVGAGI (reference sequence). DNA for the CDR3: TGTGCCAGCAGGGGGACACTAGCGGGAGAGCAGTTCTTC. Translating it yields CASRGTLAGEQFF.

V and J are TRBV5-1 and TRBJ2-1; weak D call: TRBD2 (6 bases). The germline V and J ends were trimmed by 3 bases and 9 bases, with 13 bases remaining between them. CDR1 is SGHRS, CDR2 YFSETQ, per germline. The CDR3 contains 13 residues. The CDR3 loop is CASSSGLDGEQFF. The CDR3 DNA sequence: TGCGCCAGCAGCTCGGGACTCGATGGTGAGCAGTTCTTC.

This sequence joins TRBV11-2 and TRBJ2-1, with a weak D call TRBD1 (6 bases). Germline V CDR1 and CDR2: SGHAT, FQNNGV. The CDR3 totals 16 residues. The germline V and J ends were trimmed by 0 bases and 7 bases, with 16 bases remaining between them. CDR3 sequence: CASSLEQGLQGNEQFF. In DNA, the CDR3 is TGTGCCAGCAGCTTAGAGCAGGGGTTACAGGGTAATGAGCAGTTCTTC.